The present TCR beta chain was sequenced within a study of shared clonotypes between healthy human individuals. Here immunoSEQ multiplex PCR was the method, and the copy in TCRdb shows in-frame clones only, minus some. The sample yields fewer than 850,000 clones, 72% seen once. Trimming stripped 8 bases from V and 0 bases from J, with 19 bases between. The CDR3 length is 17 residues. Germline assignment: CDR1 SNHLY and CDR2 FYNNEI. The chain combines TRBV2 with TRBJ1-4, with a weak D call TRBD1 (5 bases). The clonotype was recovered from a woman between 25 and 40 years old in good health. The specimen sequenced was memory CD4+ T cells sorted from blood. Subset meaning: CD45RA-negative fraction. CDR3 sequence: CASAKEGTVSTNEKLFF. The CDR3 DNA sequence: TGTGCCAGCGCCAAGGAGGGGACGGTTTCAACTAATGAAAAACTGTTTTTT. Using reference TRBV2 and TRBJ1-4 for the parts outside the CDR3, the full variable domain is EPEVTQTPSHQVTQMGQEVILRCVPISNHLYFYWYRQILGQKVEFLVSFYNNEISEKSEIFDDQFSVERPDGSNFTLKIRSTKLEDSAMYFCASAKEGTVSTNEKLFFGSGTQLSVL.